Each of the 21 T cell receptor beta chains below was sequenced from the same sample in a study of blood T cell repertoires in COVID-19 (dated by TCRdb to the early 2020s). To prepare the library, the immunoSEQ multiplex PCR assay was applied. TCRdb limited this immuneACCESS table to in-frame rearrangements with V and J called. A share of clones is missing; checked studies link under half to unresolved V genes, and the rest is unexplained. For this sample there are 170,000 or so clones; roughly 84% appear just once. The ten largest account for less than 3.5% of the sample. The sequenced material came from peripheral blood. The receptor source for this set is a woman aged 60-75 years with acute or convalescent COVID-19.

The chain employs TRBV5-6 and TRBJ1-1; 7 nucleotides align to TRBD1. The length of the CDR3 is 16 residues. V shed 7 bases, J shed 0 bases, and the junction held 12 bases outside the gene matches. Germline loops: CDR1 SGHDT, CDR2 YYEEEE. The CDR3 loop is CASVDREGRMNTEAFF. The CDR3 DNA reads as TGTGCCAGCGTAGACAGGGAAGGACGGATGAACACTGAAGCTTTCTTT.

This chain joins TRBV15 and TRBJ1-2, with TRBD1 matching 9 bases. V shed 6 bases, J shed 3 bases, and the junction held 5 bases outside the gene matches. This CDR3 region has 14 residues. Germline V gene sequence: CDR1 LNHNV, CDR2 YYDKDF (reference sequence). For the CDR3, the DNA is TGTGCCACCAGGAGGACAGGGGTTTACTATGGCTACACCTTC. It encodes CATRRTGVYYGYTF.

V is TRBV15 and J is TRBJ2-3; maybe TRBD1 (5 bases). V was cut by 2 bases and J by 1 base, with 10 bases left in between. CDR3 length equals 15 residues. Germline CDR1 reads LNHNV; CDR2 reads YYDKDF (reference sequence). The CDR3 nucleotides are TGTGCCACCAGCAGAACAGGCAGGGGCACAGATACGCAGTATTTT. Its translation is CATSRTGRGTDTQYF.

The V and J genes are TRBV9 and TRBJ2-7, with D hard to call. The CDR3 sequence is 14 residues long. Germline-derived CDR1 and CDR2 are SGDLS and YYNGEE. Trimming left V 0 bases short and J 6 bases short, with 13 bases between. CDR3 sequence: CASSVAWQNREQYF. The CDR3 DNA sequence: TGTGCCAGCAGCGTAGCCTGGCAGAACCGCGAGCAGTACTTC.

This clone appeared a single time. The chain is built from TRBV6-5 and TRBJ2-2, with D maybe TRBD1 (7 bases). The CDR3 covers 14 residues. Germline CDR1 and CDR2: MNHEY and SVGAGI. Trimming shortened V by 7 bases and J by 8 bases, and 17 bases separated the two germline ends. The CDR3 DNA sequence: TGTGCCAGCATCCAGGGGGGAGATGGGGGGGAGCTGTTTTTT. This translates into CASIQGGDGGELFF.

The chain links TRBV5-1 to TRBJ2-5; possibly TRBD1 for D (6 bases). The CDR3 totals 14 residues. Germline CDR1 and CDR2: SGHRS and YFSETQ. V was shortened by 4 bases and J by 2 bases, with 12 bases between the two germline ends. DNA of the CDR3: TGCGCCAGCAGCGACGGGACAAAACAAGAGACCCAGTACTTC. Protein: CASSDGTKQETQYF.

The chain employs TRBV5-1 and TRBJ2-7, with D perhaps TRBD2 (6 bases). The CDR3 extends over 14 amino acids. The germline V gene encodes CDR1 SGHRS and CDR2 YFSETQ. Trimming stripped 4 bases from V and 4 bases from J, with 15 bases between. CDR3 DNA: TGCGCCAGCAGCACAACGGCGGGGAAGTACGAGCAGTACTTC. This gives the protein CASSTTAGKYEQYF.

This clone was observed a single time. The rearrangement joins TRBV19 to TRBJ1-2; 9 bases are shared with TRBD1. The V gene's germline CDR1 is LNHDA and CDR2 SQIVND (reference sequence). This CDR3 spans 17 amino acids. V shed 4 bases, J shed 6 bases, and the junction held 15 bases outside the gene matches. CDR3 residues: CASSRDLGRDRDHGYTF. The CDR3 DNA reads TGTGCCAGTAGTAGGGATCTAGGGAGGGACAGGGATCATGGCTACACCTTC.

This chain connects TRBV6-1 to TRBJ2-1, with 9 positions matching TRBD2. The germline V gene encodes CDR1 MNHNS and CDR2 SASEGT. Trimming at V came to 2 bases and at J to 9 bases, leaving 11 bases not matched to a gene. The CDR3 has 16 residues. In nucleotides, the CDR3 is TGTGCCAGCAGTGAACGGGCTAGCGGGGTCGGGAGTGAGCAGTTCTTC. Protein: CASSERASGVGSEQFF.

This chain connects TRBV10-2 to TRBJ2-7, with 10 bases lining up with TRBD2. Germline V gene data show CDR1 as WSHSY and CDR2 as SAAADI. V gave up 3 bases and J gave up 2 bases; unmatched junction bases: 7. The CDR3 has 16 amino acids. CDR3 nucleotides: TGCGCCAGCAGTGACTGGACTAGCGGTTTCACCTACGAGCAGTACTTC. Translated: CASSDWTSGFTYEQYF.

The chain couples TRBV6-2 or TRBV6-3 to TRBJ1-1; D call uncertain. This CDR3 is built from 15 residues. Germline CDR1 reads MNHEY; CDR2 reads SVGEGT. Trimming pared 6 bases from V and 1 base from J, leaving 15 bases between. For the CDR3, the DNA is TGTGCCAGCAGACCTTGGAGGGATGCGAACACTGAAGCTTTCTTT. Encoded protein: CASRPWRDANTEAFF.

This clone showed up just a few times. This sample also contains other DNA sequences that code for the same CDR3. The genes are TRBV9 and TRBJ1-3; 9 bases line up with TRBD1. Per germline, CDR1 SGDLS and CDR2 YYNGEE. The CDR3 loop spans 17 amino acids. The V and J ends lost 3 bases and 1 base, in that order; junction bases with no gene match: 8. The CDR3 bases are TGTGCCAGCAGCGGCGGACAGGGGCTAAGTTCTGGAAACACCATATATTTT. Protein sequence: CASSGGQGLSSGNTIYF.

V usage is TRBV5-8 and J usage is TRBJ1-4; TRBD1 is a possible D gene (6 bases). Germline V gene lookup returns CDR1 SGHTS and CDR2 YDEGEE. V was cut by 4 bases and J by 6 bases, with 13 bases left in between. The CDR3 spans 14 residues. The CDR3 coding sequence is TGTGCCAGCAGCGTTTTACAGGGAGATGAAAAACTGTTTTTT. It yields the protein CASSVLQGDEKLFF.

This chain joins TRBV29-1 and TRBJ1-2; 7 bases align to TRBD1. Germline CDR1 is SQVTM and CDR2 is ANQGSEA. The J segment lost 4 bases and the V segment lost 6 bases, leaving 5 bases of the junction unmatched. The CDR3 spans 12 residues. The CDR3 DNA follows: TGCAGCGTCCTACAGGGGCTCTATGGCTACACCTTC. Translating it yields CSVLQGLYGYTF.

For the CDR3, the DNA is TGTGCCAGCAGTTCTTTTCAGGGGCCCAACTATGGCTACACCTTC. This gives the protein CASSSFQGPNYGYTF. V and J are TRBV28 and TRBJ1-2; D might be TRBD1 (6 bases). Germline V gene data show CDR1 as MDHEN and CDR2 as SYDVKM. Trimming removed 4 bases from V and 2 bases from J, with 14 bases in between. CDR3 length: 15 amino acids.

The CDR3 loop is CASNTNRGYEQYF. The CDR3 DNA is TGTGCCAGCAATACTAACCGGGGGTACGAGCAGTACTTC. The J gene is TRBJ2-7, the V gene TRBV12-3 or TRBV12-4; a weak D match, TRBD2 (6 bases). The CDR3 extends over 13 amino acids. Trimming removed 7 bases at V and 4 bases at J, with 14 bases between.

J is TRBJ1-2 and V is TRBV7-2; 9 positions match TRBD1. Germline loops: CDR1 SGHTA, CDR2 FQGNSA. The CDR3 has 13 amino acids. V was pared by 5 bases and J by 8 bases, with 6 bases of the junction left unmatched. The CDR3 sequence: CASSPDRGGGYTF. In DNA, the CDR3 is TGTGCCAGCAGCCCCGACAGGGGGGGAGGCTACACCTTC.

The V gene is TRBV29-1, the J gene TRBJ2-7, with TRBD1 as a possible D gene (6 bases). Germline V gene sequence: CDR1 SQVTM, CDR2 ANQGSEA. CDR3 length equals 12 residues. The V end lost 5 bases, the J end lost 3 bases, and 11 bases lay between the germline ends. The CDR3 bases are TGCAGCGTTTTTGGGGGCAACTACGAGCAGTACTTC. It codes for CSVFGGNYEQYF.

The CDR3 DNA reads as TGTGCCAGCAGCCCCGGGGGGGCCTTACGAGACGAGCAGTACTTC. Amino acids: CASSPGGALRDEQYF. V is TRBV7-3 and J is TRBJ2-7; TRBD2 aligns across 8 bases. The CDR3 runs 15 residues. From germline, CDR1 is SGHTA and CDR2 FQGTGA. Losses at the gene ends were 5 bases for V and 5 bases for J; bases not matched to a gene: 11.

This chain connects TRBV14 to TRBJ2-3; 13 positions match TRBD2. The J segment lost 6 bases and the V segment lost 4 bases, leaving 10 bases of the junction unmatched. Germline V gene data show CDR1 as SGHDN and CDR2 as FVKESK. This CDR3 is built from 17 residues. The CDR3 DNA reads as TGTGCCAGCAGCCTTCACACCCCGGGACTAGCGGGGGATACGCAGTATTTT. Residues: CASSLHTPGLAGDTQYF.

V gene TRBV6-5 combines with J gene TRBJ1-4; 7 nucleotides line up with TRBD1. The CDR3 length is 13 residues. The junction had 6 bases not matched to a gene; V was cut back by 6 bases and J by 8 bases. Germline CDR1 is MNHEY and CDR2 is SVGAGI. CDR3 in amino acids: CASRDRASEKLFF. The DNA of the CDR3 is TGTGCCAGCAGAGACAGGGCTAGCGAAAAACTGTTTTTT.